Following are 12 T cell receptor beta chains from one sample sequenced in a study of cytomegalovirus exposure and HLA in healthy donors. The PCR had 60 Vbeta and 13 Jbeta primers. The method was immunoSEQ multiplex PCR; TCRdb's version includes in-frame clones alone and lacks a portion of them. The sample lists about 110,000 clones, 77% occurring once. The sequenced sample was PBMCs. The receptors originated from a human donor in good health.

The CDR3 DNA reads TGTGCCAGCAGCTTGTCAGGGGCCCAAGAGACCCAGTACTTC. The encoded protein is CASSLSGAQETQYF. The genes are TRBV5-4 and TRBJ2-5, with a weak D call TRBD1 (6 bases). Trimming left V 1 base short and J 1 base short, with 8 bases between. The CDR3 has 14 amino acids. Per germline, CDR1 SGHNT and CDR2 YYREEE (reference sequence).

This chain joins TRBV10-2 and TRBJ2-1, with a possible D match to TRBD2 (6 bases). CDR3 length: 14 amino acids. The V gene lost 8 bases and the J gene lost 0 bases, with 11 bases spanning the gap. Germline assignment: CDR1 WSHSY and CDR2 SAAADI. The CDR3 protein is CASWAGFSYNEQFF. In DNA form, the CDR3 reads TGCGCCAGCTGGGCGGGGTTCTCCTACAATGAGCAGTTCTTC.

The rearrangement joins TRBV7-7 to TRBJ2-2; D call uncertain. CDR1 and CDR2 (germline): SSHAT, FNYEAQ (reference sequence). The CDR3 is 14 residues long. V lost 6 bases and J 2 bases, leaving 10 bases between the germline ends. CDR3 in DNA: TGTGCCAGCAGACCCGGAGAAAACACCGGGGAGCTGTTTTTT. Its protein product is CASRPGENTGELFF. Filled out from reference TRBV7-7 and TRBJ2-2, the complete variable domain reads GAGVSQSPRYKVTKRGQDVTLRCDPISSHATLYWYQQALGQGPEFLTYFNYEAQPDKSGLPSDRFSAERPEGSISTLTIQRTEQRDSAMYRCASRPGENTGELFFGEGSRLTVL.

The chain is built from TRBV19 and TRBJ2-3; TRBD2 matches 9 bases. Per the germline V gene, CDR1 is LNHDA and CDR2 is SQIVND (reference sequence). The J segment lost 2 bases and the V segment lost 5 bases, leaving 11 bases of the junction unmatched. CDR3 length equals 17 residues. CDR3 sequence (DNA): TGTGCCAGTAGTCCCGGGGGTCCTAGCGGGAACACAGATACGCAGTATTTT. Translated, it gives CASSPGGPSGNTDTQYF. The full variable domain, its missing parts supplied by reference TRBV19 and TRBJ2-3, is DGGITQSPKYLFRKEGQNVTLSCEQNLNHDAMYWYRQDPGQGLRLIYYSQIVNDFQKGDIAEGYSVSREKKESFPLTVTSAQKNPTAFYLCASSPGGPSGNTDTQYFGPGTRLTVL.

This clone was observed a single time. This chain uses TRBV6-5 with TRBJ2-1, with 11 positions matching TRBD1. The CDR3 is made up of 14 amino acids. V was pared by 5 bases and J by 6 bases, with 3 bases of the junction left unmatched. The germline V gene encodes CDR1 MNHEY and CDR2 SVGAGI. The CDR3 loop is CASSPGQGVNEQFF. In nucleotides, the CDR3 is TGTGCCAGCAGTCCGGGACAGGGGGTCAATGAGCAGTTCTTC.

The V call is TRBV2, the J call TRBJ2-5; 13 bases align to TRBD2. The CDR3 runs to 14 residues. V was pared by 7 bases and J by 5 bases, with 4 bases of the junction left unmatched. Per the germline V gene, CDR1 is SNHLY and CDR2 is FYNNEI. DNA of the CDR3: TGTGCCAGCACCCGGACTAGCGGGAGTGAGACCCAGTACTTC. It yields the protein CASTRTSGSETQYF.

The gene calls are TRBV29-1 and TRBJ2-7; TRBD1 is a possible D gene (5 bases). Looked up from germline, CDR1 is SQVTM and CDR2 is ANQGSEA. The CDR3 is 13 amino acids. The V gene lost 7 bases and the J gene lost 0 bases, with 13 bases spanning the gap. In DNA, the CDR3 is TGCAGCGGCCTCGACAGCAGCTCCTACGAGCAGTACTTC. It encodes CSGLDSSSYEQYF.

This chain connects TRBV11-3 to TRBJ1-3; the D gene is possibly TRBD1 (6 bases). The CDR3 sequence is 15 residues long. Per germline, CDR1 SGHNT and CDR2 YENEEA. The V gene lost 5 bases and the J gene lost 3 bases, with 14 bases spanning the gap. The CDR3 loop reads CASSQKTGYGNTIYF. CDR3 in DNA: TGTGCCAGCAGCCAAAAAACAGGGTATGGAAACACCATATATTTT.

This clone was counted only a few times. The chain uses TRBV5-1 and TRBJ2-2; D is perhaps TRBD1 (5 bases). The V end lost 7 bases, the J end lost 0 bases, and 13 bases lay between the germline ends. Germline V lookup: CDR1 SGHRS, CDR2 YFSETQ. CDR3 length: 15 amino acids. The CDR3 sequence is CASHQGTSNTGELFF. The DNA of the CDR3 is TGCGCCAGCCACCAGGGAACGTCGAACACCGGGGAGCTGTTTTTT.

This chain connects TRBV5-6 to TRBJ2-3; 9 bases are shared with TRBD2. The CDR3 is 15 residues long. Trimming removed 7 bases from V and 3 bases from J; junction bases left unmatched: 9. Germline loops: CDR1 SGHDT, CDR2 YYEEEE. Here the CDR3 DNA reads TGTGCCAGCCTAGGAGCGGGAGGATTGACAGATACGCAGTATTTT. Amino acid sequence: CASLGAGGLTDTQYF.

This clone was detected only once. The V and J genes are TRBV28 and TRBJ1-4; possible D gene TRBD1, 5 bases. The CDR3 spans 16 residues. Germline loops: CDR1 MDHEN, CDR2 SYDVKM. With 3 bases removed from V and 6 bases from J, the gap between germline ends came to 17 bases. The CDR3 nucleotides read TGTGCCAGCAGTTTGGTGGCGGCAGGGCAATATGAAAAACTGTTTTTT. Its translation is CASSLVAAGQYEKLFF.

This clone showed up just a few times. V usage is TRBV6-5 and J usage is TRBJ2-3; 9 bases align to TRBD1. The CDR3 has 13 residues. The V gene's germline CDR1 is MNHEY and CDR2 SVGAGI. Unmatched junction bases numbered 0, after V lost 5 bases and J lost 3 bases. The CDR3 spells CASSDRGTDTQYF. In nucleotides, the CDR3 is TGTGCCAGCAGTGACAGGGGGACAGATACGCAGTATTTT.